A single sample is the source of the 4 T cell receptor beta chains below, sequenced in a study of PD-L1 blockade in urothelial cancer. The time point here: pretreatment peripheral blood. Here immunoSEQ multiplex PCR was the method, and the copy in TCRdb shows in-frame clones only, minus some. Here the sample spans roughly 120,000 clones, about 81% being singletons. The sequenced sample was PBMCs, obtained around atezolizumab (anti-PD-L1) treatment. The receptors were gathered from a man aged 45-60 years with urothelial cancer.

V is TRBV5-1 and J is TRBJ1-1, with D perhaps TRBD1 (6 bases). Germline CDR1 SGHRS, CDR2 YFSETQ. The CDR3 covers 15 residues. Trimming removed 4 bases at V and 4 bases at J, with 17 bases between. DNA of the CDR3: TGCGCCAGCAGCGTGATGGCAGGGGCTCGCACTGAAGCTTTCTTT. Translating gives CASSVMAGARTEAFF.

V usage is TRBV2 and J usage is TRBJ1-3; 7 bases fit TRBD1. The V gene's germline CDR1 is SNHLY and CDR2 FYNNEI. The CDR3 has 14 amino acids. J was trimmed by 2 bases and V by 9 bases; bases with no gene match: 7. CDR3 coding DNA: TGTGCCAGAGACAGGGAGGTAGCTGGAAACACCATATATTTT. Translation gives CARDREVAGNTIYF.

The J gene is TRBJ1-1, the V gene TRBV5-6; D is unresolved. The V end was cut by 0 bases, the J end by 2 bases, with 5 bases between. Per germline, CDR1 SGHDT and CDR2 YYEEEE. This CDR3 spans 13 amino acids. The CDR3 nucleotides read TGTGCCAGCAGCTTGGACAGTAACACTGAAGCTTTCTTT. It codes for CASSLDSNTEAFF.

The chain has TRBV25-1 and TRBJ1-5; a weak D match, TRBD1 (6 bases). This CDR3 has 16 residues. Per germline, CDR1 MGHDK and CDR2 SYGVNS. The V end was cut by 3 bases, the J end by 2 bases, with 14 bases between. CDR3 in DNA: TGTGCCAGCAGTGATGAACAGGGATTTGGCAATCAGCCCCAGCATTTT. This encodes CASSDEQGFGNQPQHF.